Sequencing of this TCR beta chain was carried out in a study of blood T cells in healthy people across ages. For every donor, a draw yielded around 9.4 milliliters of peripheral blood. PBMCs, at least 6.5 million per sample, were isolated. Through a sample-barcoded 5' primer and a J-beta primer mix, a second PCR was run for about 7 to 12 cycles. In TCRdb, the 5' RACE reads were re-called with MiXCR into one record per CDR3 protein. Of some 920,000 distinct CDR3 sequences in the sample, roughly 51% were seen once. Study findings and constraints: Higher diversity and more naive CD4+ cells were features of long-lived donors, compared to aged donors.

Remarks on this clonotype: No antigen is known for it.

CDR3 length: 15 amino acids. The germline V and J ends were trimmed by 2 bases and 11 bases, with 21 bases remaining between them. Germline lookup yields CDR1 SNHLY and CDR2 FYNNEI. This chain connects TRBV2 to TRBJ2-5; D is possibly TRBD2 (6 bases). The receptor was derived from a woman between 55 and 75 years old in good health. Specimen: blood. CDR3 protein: CASSEFGGSYNEQYF. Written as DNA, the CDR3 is TGTGCCAGCAGTGAATTTGGAGGGTCCTACAATGAGCAGTACTTC.